This TCR beta chain was sequenced for a study of chemoradiotherapy in HPV16-positive cancers. Study information: Functional T-cell assays on a couple of HPV16-positive patients' cells defined candidate HPV-specific clones and common TCR motifs. Study-wide results and caveats: Non-HPV-specific T cells did not expand in tumors during treatment, whereas candidate HPV-specific clones and E7-related motifs did. Better recurrence-free survival went with HPV-responsive T-cell expansion in HPV16-positive patients.

The germline V and J ends were trimmed by 4 bases and 0 bases, with 9 bases remaining between them. The CDR3 runs to 15 residues. Germline CDR1 is SGHTA and CDR2 is FQGTGA. Repertoires were sampled repeatedly during chemoradiotherapy. Generated by immunoSEQ multiplex PCR, the TCRdb table keeps only in-frame clones and is missing some. Of 17,000 or so clones in the sample, about three quarters were seen once. A few counts support this clone. The antigen is not known. The chain employs TRBV7-3 and TRBJ2-2; no clear D gene. This sample comprised tumor tissue, obtained from a patient who underwent chemoradiotherapy. The receptor was isolated from a human donor with HPV-associated anogenital cancer. The CDR3 DNA reads as TGTGCCAGCAGCTCGGGTTCCGCGAACACCGGGGAGCTGTTTTTT. It specifies CASSSGSANTGELFF.